The present T cell receptor beta chain was sequenced within a study of OX40 agonist ivuxolimab in advanced cancers. Prior autoimmune disease or systemic immunosuppression barred patients. Drawing of blood for sampling happened at baseline, at cycle 4 day 1, and at cycle 7 day 1. A remark on this clone: Its specificity is not known.

Notes on the study in general: Both blood CD4+ and CD8+ T cells showed clonal growth by week 6 at 0.1 to 3.0 mg/kg.

Generated by immunoSEQ multiplex PCR, the TCRdb table keeps only in-frame clones and is missing some. The sample has around 80,000 clones; roughly 88% are singletons. CDR3 length equals 13 residues. The germline V and J ends were trimmed by 6 bases and 5 bases, with 14 bases remaining between them. Germline assignment: CDR1 SSHAT and CDR2 FNYEAQ (reference sequence). The TCR sequence derives from an adult with an advanced solid tumor such as melanoma, head and neck, liver or kidney cancer. The chain has TRBV7-7 and TRBJ2-7; D is undetermined. The material was CD4+ or CD8+ T cells sorted from blood, obtained in a trial of the OX40 agonist ivuxolimab. CDR3 bases: TGTGCCAGCAGTCCTGGCCCCAATCACGAGCAGTACTTC. Translating it yields CASSPGPNHEQYF.